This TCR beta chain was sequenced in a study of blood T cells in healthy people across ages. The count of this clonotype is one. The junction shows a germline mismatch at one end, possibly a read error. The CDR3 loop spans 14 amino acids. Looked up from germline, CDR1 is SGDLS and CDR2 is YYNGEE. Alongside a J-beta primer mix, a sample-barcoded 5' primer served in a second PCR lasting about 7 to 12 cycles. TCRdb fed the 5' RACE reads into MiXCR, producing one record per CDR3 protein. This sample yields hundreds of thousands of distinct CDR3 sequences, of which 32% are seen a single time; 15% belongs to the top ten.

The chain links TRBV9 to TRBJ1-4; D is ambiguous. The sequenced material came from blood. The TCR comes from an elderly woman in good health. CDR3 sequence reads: CASSPGASRERLFF. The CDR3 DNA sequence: TGTGCCAGCAGCCCCGGAGCCTCGAGGGAAAGACTGTTTTTT.